This is a list of T cell receptor beta chains from one sample in a study of cytomegalovirus exposure and HLA in healthy donors. Clones were read by immunoSEQ multiplex PCR, and TCRdb kept only the in-frame ones, dropping some. The sample lists 95,000 to 100,000 clones; 70% to 80% were seen once. The specimen sequenced was PBMCs. These TCRs come from a female donor in good health and CMV-seronegative. CDR3s include the opening cysteine and the closing phenylalanine or tryptophan. A D gene is named only where the DNA matches it firmly. The size field is filled for only some rows; it gives once, few, many or a size class.

TRBD1 TRBJ1-6 TRBV19 . TGTGCCAGTAGTATCCGGGACAGGGACAATTCACCCCTCCACTTT CASSIRDRDNSPLHF
TRBD2 TRBJ2-5 TRBV2 . TGTGCCAGCAGCGCTCTAGCGGGGGCTAGGAACCAAGAGACCCAGTACTTC CASSALAGARNQETQYF
. TRBJ2-6 TRBV14 . TGTGCCAGCAGCCCCCTTGGAGCTTCTGGGGCCAACGTCCTGACTTTC CASSPLGASGANVLTF
. TRBJ2-1 TRBV29-1 . TGCAGCGTAACAACTAGGTCTTGGTTAGTGAGTGAGCAGTTCTTC CSVTTRSWLVSEQFF
TRBD1 TRBJ2-7 TRBV7-3 . TGTTCCAGCAGCTTTCCCGACGGGACAGGGTCTGGCGAGCAGTACTTC CSSSFPDGTGSGEQYF
. TRBJ1-2 TRBV14 . TGTGCCAGCAGCCAAGAAGTAGCAGCATACAACTATGGCTACACCTTC CASSQEVAAYNYGYTF
TRBD2 TRBJ2-1 TRBV19 medium-sized TGTGCCAGTAGTAGCCTACTAGCGGGAACCTACAATGAGCAGTTCTTC CASSSLLAGTYNEQFF
. TRBJ1-2 TRBV7-3 . TGTGCCAGCAGCCCTGGACAGTTCTATGGCTACACCTTC CASSPGQFYGYTF
TRBD1 TRBJ2-7 TRBV2 . TGTGCCAGCAGCCCGAGGGGGCCCCACGAGCAGTACTTC CASSPRGPHEQYF
TRBD2 TRBJ2-7 TRBV5-4 . TGTGCCAGCAGCCCTAGCGGGGTCTCCTACGAGCAGTACTTC CASSPSGVSYEQYF
TRBD1 TRBJ2-7 TRBV9 . TGTGCCAGCAGCCCCGGGACAGGGCGATTGGGCGAGCAGTACTTC CASSPGTGRLGEQYF
. TRBJ1-3 TRBV5-6 . TGTGCCAGCAGCTTGGCCAACAGGGCTGGAAACACCATATATTTT CASSLANRAGNTIYF
. TRBJ2-1 TRBV18 few TGTGCCAGCTCACCACCGAGTCAGGGTGTCAATGAGCAGTTCTTC CASSPPSQGVNEQFF
TRBD1 TRBJ2-7 TRBV7-9 . TGTGCCAGCAGCTCGGGGACAGACTCCTACGAGCAGTACTTC CASSSGTDSYEQYF
. TRBJ2-7 TRBV28 . TGTGCCAGCAGTTCCCCAACTCCATACGAGCAGTACTTC CASSSPTPYEQYF
TRBD2 TRBJ2-7 TRBV27 . TGTGCCAGCAGTTTAAGGCTAGCGGTCTACGAGCAGTACTTC CASSLRLAVYEQYF
TRBD1 TRBJ1-2 TRBV6-5 few TGTGCCAGCAGCCGACTACAGGGGGGACTCTATGGCTACACCTTC CASSRLQGGLYGYTF
TRBD2 TRBJ2-7 TRBV11-3 few TGTGCCAGCAGCCGCGGGAGCGAGCAGTACTTC CASSRGSEQYF
. TRBJ2-5 TRBV28 . TGTGCCAGCAGTGCAACCCGAGCCCAACGGTACCAAGAGACCCAGTACTTC CASSATRAQRYQETQYF